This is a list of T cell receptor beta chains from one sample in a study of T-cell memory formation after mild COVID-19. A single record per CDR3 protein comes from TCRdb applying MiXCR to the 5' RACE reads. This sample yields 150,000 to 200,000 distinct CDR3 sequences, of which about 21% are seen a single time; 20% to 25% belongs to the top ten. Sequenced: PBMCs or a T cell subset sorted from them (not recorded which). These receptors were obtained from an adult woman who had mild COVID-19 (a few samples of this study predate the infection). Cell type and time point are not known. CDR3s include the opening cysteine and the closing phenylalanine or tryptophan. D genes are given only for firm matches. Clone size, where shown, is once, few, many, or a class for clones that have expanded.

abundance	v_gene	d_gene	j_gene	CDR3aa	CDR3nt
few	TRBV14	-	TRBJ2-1	CASSPLLDRIYNEQFF	TGTGCCAGCAGCCCGCTCCTAGACAGGATCTACAATGAGCAGTTCTTC
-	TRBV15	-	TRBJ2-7	CATSRDQVSEDEQYF	TGTGCCACCAGCAGAGATCAGGTTTCCGAAGACGAGCAGTACTTC
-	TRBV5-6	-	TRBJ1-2	CASSAPQGNGYTF	TGTGCCAGCAGCGCTCCCCAGGGAAATGGCTACACCTTC
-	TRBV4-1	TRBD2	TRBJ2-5	CASSQEHGGYQETQYF	TGCGCCAGCAGCCAAGAGCACGGGGGGTACCAAGAGACCCAGTACTTC
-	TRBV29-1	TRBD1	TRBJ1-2	CSVGTGFYGYTF	TGCAGCGTTGGGACAGGGTTCTATGGCTACACCTTC
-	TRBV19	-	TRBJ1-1	CASSWGINTEAFF	TGTGCCAGTAGTTGGGGCATAAACACTGAAGCTTTCTTT
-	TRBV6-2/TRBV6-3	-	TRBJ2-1	CASSYSEWWNNEQFF	TGTGCCAGCAGTTACAGCGAGTGGTGGAACAATGAGCAGTTCTTC
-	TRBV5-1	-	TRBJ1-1	CASGGGENTEAFF	TGCGCCAGCGGCGGGGGGGAGAACACTGAAGCTTTCTTT
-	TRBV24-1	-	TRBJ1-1	CATSDQQGNTEAFF	TGTGCCACCAGTGATCAACAGGGAAACACTGAAGCTTTCTTT
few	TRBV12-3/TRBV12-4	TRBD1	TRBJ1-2	CASSLLGSGGYGYTF	TGTGCCAGCAGTTTGCTCGGGTCAGGGGGCTATGGCTACACCTTC
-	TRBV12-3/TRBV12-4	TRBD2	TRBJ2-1	CASRAEREKYNEQFF	TGTGCCAGCAGAGCTGAGCGGGAGAAATACAATGAGCAGTTCTTC
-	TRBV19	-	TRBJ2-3	CASSIASPDTQYF	TGTGCCAGTAGTATCGCGTCTCCAGATACGCAGTATTTT
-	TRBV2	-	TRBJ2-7	CASSDRGGSYEQYF	TGTGCCAGCAGTGACAGGGGGGGTTCCTACGAGCAGTACTTC
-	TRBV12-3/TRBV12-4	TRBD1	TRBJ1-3	CASSSGTGVGNTIYF	TGTGCCAGCAGTTCTGGGACAGGGGTTGGAAACACCATATATTTT
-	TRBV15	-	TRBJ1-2	CATSRDLDLYGYTF	TGTGCCACCAGCAGAGATCTCGACCTTTATGGCTACACCTTC
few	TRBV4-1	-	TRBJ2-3	CASSTAEGTDTQYF	TGCGCCAGCAGCACAGCAGAAGGAACAGATACGCAGTATTTT
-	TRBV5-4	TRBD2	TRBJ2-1	CASSGSGSFLNEQFF	TGTGCCAGCAGCGGCAGCGGGAGCTTCCTAAATGAGCAGTTCTTC
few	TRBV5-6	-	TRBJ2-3	CASSPGVGTDTQYF	TGTGCCAGCAGCCCAGGGGTGGGCACAGATACGCAGTATTTT
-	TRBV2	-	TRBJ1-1	CASPGQKRNTEAFF	TGTGCCAGCCCCGGACAGAAAAGGAACACTGAAGCTTTCTTT
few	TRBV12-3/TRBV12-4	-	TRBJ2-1	CASSPRRQSSYNEQFF	TGTGCCAGCAGTCCCCGAAGGCAGAGCTCCTACAATGAGCAGTTCTTC
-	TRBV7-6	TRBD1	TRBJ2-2	CASSADRALNTGELFF	TGTGCCAGCAGCGCCGACAGGGCGCTGAACACCGGGGAGCTGTTTTTT
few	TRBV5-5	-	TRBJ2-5	CASSPAMETQYF	TGTGCCAGCAGCCCGGCAATGGAGACCCAGTACTTC
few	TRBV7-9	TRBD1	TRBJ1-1	CASRGQQNTEAFF	TGTGCCAGCAGGGGACAGCAGAACACTGAAGCTTTCTTT
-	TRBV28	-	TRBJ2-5	CASSWGEQETQYF	TGTGCCAGCAGCTGGGGGGAACAAGAGACCCAGTACTTC
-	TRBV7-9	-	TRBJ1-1	CASSFLRVQGSTEAFF	TGTGCCAGCAGCTTTCTTCGGGTACAGGGAAGCACTGAAGCTTTCTTT
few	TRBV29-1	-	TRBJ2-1	CSGEDSYNEQFF	TGCAGCGGCGAGGACAGCTACAATGAGCAGTTCTTC
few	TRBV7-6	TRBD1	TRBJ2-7	CASSLEFGQGDSYEQYF	TGTGCCAGCAGCTTAGAGTTCGGGCAGGGGGACTCCTACGAGCAGTACTTC
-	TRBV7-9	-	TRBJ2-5	CASSLAGERKTQYF	TGTGCCAGCAGCTTGGCCGGGGAAAGAAAGACCCAGTACTTC
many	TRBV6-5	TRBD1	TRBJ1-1	CASSYSQGDTEAFF	TGTGCCAGCAGTTACTCTCAGGGGGACACTGAAGCTTTCTTT
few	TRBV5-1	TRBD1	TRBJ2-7	CASSASYRGNYEQYF	TGCGCCAGCAGCGCATCCTACAGGGGGAACTACGAGCAGTACTTC
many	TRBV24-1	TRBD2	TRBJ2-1	CATSSAGVGNNEQFF	TGTGCCACCAGCTCAGCGGGAGTCGGCAACAATGAGCAGTTCTTC
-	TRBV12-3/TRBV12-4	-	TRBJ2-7	CASSAATLEQYF	TGTGCCAGCAGTGCCGCTACTTTGGAGCAGTACTTC
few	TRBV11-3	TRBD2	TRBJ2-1	CASSLRTSGWSSYNEQFF	TGTGCCAGCAGCTTAAGGACTAGCGGGTGGAGCTCCTACAATGAGCAGTTCTTC
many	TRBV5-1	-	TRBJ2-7	CASRPPQGTIEQYF	TGCGCCAGCAGACCCCCCCAGGGGACTATCGAGCAGTACTTC
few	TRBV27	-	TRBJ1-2	CASSLRGTNYGYTF	TGTGCCAGCAGTTTACGGGGGACTAACTATGGCTACACCTTC
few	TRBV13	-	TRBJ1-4	CASSLRARGELFF	TGTGCCAGCAGCTTAAGAGCCAGGGGCGAACTGTTTTTT
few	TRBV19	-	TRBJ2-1	CASSIGESSYNEQFF	TGTGCCAGTAGTATCGGGGAGAGCTCCTACAATGAGCAGTTCTTC
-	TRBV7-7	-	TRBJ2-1	CASSPGAGGGEQFF	TGTGCTAGCAGCCCAGGAGCCGGGGGAGGTGAGCAGTTCTTC
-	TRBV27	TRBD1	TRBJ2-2	CASSLLAGGYNSGELFF	TGTGCCAGCAGTTTATTGGCAGGGGGCTATAATTCCGGGGAGCTGTTTTTT
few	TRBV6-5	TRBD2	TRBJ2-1	CASSWSGGALKFF	TGTGCCAGCAGTTGGAGCGGGGGGGCTTTGAAGTTCTTC
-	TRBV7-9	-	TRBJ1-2	CASRVITRAPDGYTF	TGTGCCAGCAGGGTAATCACCCGAGCCCCCGATGGCTACACCTTC
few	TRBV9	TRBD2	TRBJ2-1	CASSVSSGVYNEQFF	TGTGCCAGCAGCGTCTCTAGCGGGGTATACAATGAGCAGTTCTTC
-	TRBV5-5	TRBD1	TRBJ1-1	CASSLADRANTEAFF	TGTGCCAGCAGCTTGGCGGACAGGGCGAACACTGAAGCTTTCTTT